Below, one TCR beta chain is given with its context. Its antigen is still unknown. This sample is drawn from a study of T cell responses to AZD1222 COVID-19 vaccine. General observations from the study: Targets within unmutated variant regions were reportedly found for nearly half of spike-specific TCRs. The study found vaccine-associated CD4 TCRs spanning spike, dominant at 160-218 and 743-854.

TCRdb keeps only in-frame clones here, not all; method: immunoSEQ multiplex PCR. In the table there are 140,000 to 150,000 clones, more than 75% of which are singletons. CDR3 size: 13 residues. CDR1 is KGHDR and CDR2 is SFDVKD in the germline V gene. V was shortened by 9 bases and J by 3 bases, with 14 bases between the two germline ends. The genes are TRBV24-1 and TRBJ2-7; D unclear. The source was peripheral blood, collected on day 0 of AZD1222 vaccination. This clonotype was obtained from an adult in good health. CDR3 in amino acids: CATPPTAYYEQYF. CDR3 in DNA: TGTGCCACCCCCCCGACGGCTTACTACGAGCAGTACTTC.